This T cell receptor beta chain was retrieved from a study of blood T cell repertoires in COVID-19. Study context: The analysed material was cDNA or gDNA that came from T cells, B-cell-depleted T cells, or PBMCs.

Germline loops: CDR1 KGHSH, CDR2 LQKENI. V dropped 2 bases and J dropped 0; count of bases not matched to a gene: 4. CDR3 length: 17 residues. The data were produced by immunoSEQ multiplex PCR, yet TCRdb's version contains in-frame clones alone and is incomplete. The sample includes roughly 250,000 clones, under 85% of them seen just once. The rearrangement uses TRBV18 and TRBJ2-1; 10 bases fit TRBD2. The TCR was taken from a human donor with COVID-19, enrolled during active disease. The donor label of this sample is uncertain. Sequencing used peripheral blood. The CDR3 bases are TGTGCCAGCTCACCAGCTAGCGGGAGTAGCTCCTACAATGAGCAGTTCTTC. It translates to CASSPASGSSSYNEQFF.